The 16 T cell receptor beta chains reported below all come from one sample, sequenced in a study of cytomegalovirus exposure and HLA in healthy donors. Primers: 60 Vbeta forward and 13 Jbeta reverse. Only in-frame clones appear in the TCRdb table, and some are missing; sequencing was by immunoSEQ multiplex PCR. Reported are 200,000 to 250,000 clones; the ten largest clones contain 0.9% to 1.4%. The source material was PBMCs. All receptors come from a girl under 10 years old in good health and CMV-seropositive.

This chain joins TRBV4-1 and TRBJ2-7; maybe TRBD2 (7 bases). V was cut by 5 bases and J by 0 bases, with 8 bases left in between. This CDR3 is 13 amino acids long. From germline, CDR1 is MGHRA and CDR2 YSYEKL. The chain's CDR3 is CASSAGASYEQYF. CDR3 sequence (DNA): TGCGCCAGCAGCGCGGGGGCCTCCTACGAGCAGTACTTC.

The chain combines TRBV7-2 with TRBJ2-5; tentative D call: TRBD2 (6 bases). The V and J ends lost 2 bases and 5 bases respectively, with 15 bases between them. Germline V gene lookup returns CDR1 SGHTA and CDR2 FQGNSA. The CDR3 totals 15 residues. The CDR3 bases are TGTGCCAGCAGCTTACAGCAGGGAGGATGGGAGACCCAGTACTTC. This sequence encodes CASSLQQGGWETQYF.

The chain joins TRBV28 to TRBJ2-5, with D unresolved. Germline V gives CDR1 MDHEN, CDR2 SYDVKM. The CDR3 loop spans 14 amino acids. The V and J ends lost 2 bases and 1 base respectively, with 8 bases between them. The CDR3 DNA is TGTGCCAGCAGTTTAACGGCGGCCCAAGAGACCCAGTACTTC. Translated: CASSLTAAQETQYF.

The rearrangement links TRBV15 to TRBJ2-1; TRBD2 aligns across 8 bases. The germline gives CDR1 LNHNV, CDR2 YYDKDF (reference sequence). The CDR3 sequence is 18 residues long. The trim removed 0 bases at V and 5 bases at J, leaving 12 bases unmatched. CDR3 coding DNA: TGTGCCACCAGCAGAGAACGAGGGGTCGCGGGAGGCCACAATGAGCAGTTCTTC. This encodes CATSRERGVAGGHNEQFF.

CDR3 protein: CASSSGTSGNTQYF. The CDR3 nucleotides read TGCGCCAGCAGCTCGGGGACTAGCGGGAATACGCAGTATTTT. The chain joins TRBV5-1 to TRBJ2-3, with 13 bases matching TRBD2. The CDR3 contains 14 residues. From germline, CDR1 is SGHRS and CDR2 YFSETQ. The J segment lost 7 bases and the V segment lost 3 bases, leaving 2 bases of the junction unmatched.

The chain recombines TRBV10-1 with TRBJ1-2; 7 bases fit TRBD1. The V segment lost 3 bases and the J segment 3 bases; nucleotides outside the gene matches: 1. This CDR3 has 13 amino acids. Germline lookup yields CDR1 WNHNN and CDR2 SYGVQD (reference sequence). This CDR3 reads CASSEGTDYGYTF. The CDR3 DNA reads as TGCGCCAGCAGTGAAGGGACAGACTATGGCTACACCTTC.

V gene TRBV14 combines with J gene TRBJ2-5, with 8 bases matching TRBD2. Per germline, CDR1 SGHDN and CDR2 FVKESK. V shed 6 bases, J shed 5 bases, and the junction held 14 bases outside the gene matches. The CDR3 covers 16 residues. CDR3 sequence (DNA): TGTGCCAGCAGAGCCGCCGGGACTAGATTCTCGGAGACCCAGTACTTC. Translating it yields CASRAAGTRFSETQYF. The full variable domain, its missing parts supplied by reference TRBV14 and TRBJ2-5, is EAGVTQFPSHSVIEKGQTVTLRCDPISGHDNLYWYRRVMGKEIKFLLHFVKESKQDESGMPNNRFLAERTGGTYSTLKVQPAELEDSGVYFCASRAAGTRFSETQYFGPGTRLLVL.

The rearrangement uses TRBV11-3 and TRBJ2-7; 14 nucleotides align to TRBD2. Per germline, CDR1 SGHNT and CDR2 YENEEA. V lost 2 bases, J lost 5 bases, and 2 bases stayed unmatched. The CDR3 spans 15 residues. The CDR3 loop is CASSLSGLAGDEQYF. As DNA, the CDR3 is TGTGCCAGCAGCTTATCGGGACTAGCGGGAGACGAGCAGTACTTC.

V gene TRBV2 combines with J gene TRBJ2-5; D perhaps matches TRBD2 (5 bases). Per germline, CDR1 SNHLY and CDR2 FYNNEI. Deletions cut 7 bases from V and 4 bases from J, with 19 bases between. This CDR3 has 15 amino acids. The CDR3 nucleotides read TGTGCCAGCACCCGGGGTATCCAAAAGGGAGAGACCCAGTACTTC. Encoded protein: CASTRGIQKGETQYF.

The chain joins TRBV5-6 to TRBJ2-1, with TRBD2 identical over 7 bases. CDR3 length: 14 residues. Germline V gene data show CDR1 as SGHDT and CDR2 as YYEEEE. The trim removed 4 bases at V and 4 bases at J, leaving 5 bases unmatched. The CDR3 sequence is CASSMGLPYNEQFF. As DNA, the CDR3 is TGTGCCAGCAGCATGGGACTACCTTACAATGAGCAGTTCTTC.

J is TRBJ2-7 and V is TRBV4-1; 7 bases map to TRBD1. CDR1 is MGHRA, CDR2 YSYEKL, per germline. Trimming cost V 1 base and J 1 base; bases outside gene matches: 7. The CDR3 runs 16 residues. Here the CDR3 DNA reads TGCGCCAGCAGCCAAGTGAGGGGGACAGATTCCTACGAGCAGTACTTC. Amino acid sequence: CASSQVRGTDSYEQYF.

The chain combines TRBV27 with TRBJ2-1; the D gene is possibly TRBD2 (7 bases). CDR1 and CDR2 (germline): MNHEY, SMNVEV (reference sequence). The CDR3 loop spans 16 amino acids. Trimming cost V 6 bases and J 6 bases, with 21 bases left between them. In DNA, the CDR3 is TGTGCCAGCAGAAGTTCGGGGACACCGGGGGGCAATGAGCAGTTCTTC. It yields the protein CASRSSGTPGGNEQFF.

This rearrangement joins TRBV5-1 to TRBJ2-5; a possible D gene is TRBD2 (5 bases). Germline CDR1 is SGHRS and CDR2 is YFSETQ. The CDR3 is 14 residues long. Trimming took 0 bases from V and 5 from J, leaving 11 bases between them. The DNA for the CDR3 is TGCGCCAGCAGCTTGGGACTACTACTCGAGACCCAGTACTTC. It codes for CASSLGLLLETQYF.

The rearrangement links TRBV7-2 to TRBJ2-1, with 11 bases that match TRBD1. Germline V gene data show CDR1 as SGHTA and CDR2 as FQGNSA. The CDR3 totals 16 residues. J gave up 7 bases and V 5 bases, and 10 bases lay outside the gene matches. CDR3 sequence reads: CASSQEPGTGGNEQFF. In nucleotides, the CDR3 is TGTGCCAGCAGCCAGGAACCCGGGACAGGGGGGAATGAGCAGTTCTTC.

The chain recombines TRBV18 with TRBJ1-4, with TRBD1 as a possible D gene (5 bases). V lost 3 bases and J 1 base, leaving 12 bases between the germline ends. Germline V CDR1 and CDR2: KGHSH, LQKENI. This CDR3 is 16 amino acids long. The CDR3 here is CASSPIREGTNEKLFF. The CDR3 DNA sequence: TGTGCCAGCTCACCTATCAGGGAGGGAACTAATGAAAAACTGTTTTTT.

CDR3 protein: CASSFASGRAFEQFF. The CDR3 region has the DNA TGTGCCAGCAGTTTCGCTAGCGGGAGGGCCTTTGAGCAGTTCTTC. The rearrangement uses TRBV27 and TRBJ2-1, with 12 bases fitting TRBD2. The V and J ends lost 3 bases and 9 bases, in that order; junction bases with no gene match: 6. CDR3 length: 15 residues. The germline V gene encodes CDR1 MNHEY and CDR2 SMNVEV (reference sequence).